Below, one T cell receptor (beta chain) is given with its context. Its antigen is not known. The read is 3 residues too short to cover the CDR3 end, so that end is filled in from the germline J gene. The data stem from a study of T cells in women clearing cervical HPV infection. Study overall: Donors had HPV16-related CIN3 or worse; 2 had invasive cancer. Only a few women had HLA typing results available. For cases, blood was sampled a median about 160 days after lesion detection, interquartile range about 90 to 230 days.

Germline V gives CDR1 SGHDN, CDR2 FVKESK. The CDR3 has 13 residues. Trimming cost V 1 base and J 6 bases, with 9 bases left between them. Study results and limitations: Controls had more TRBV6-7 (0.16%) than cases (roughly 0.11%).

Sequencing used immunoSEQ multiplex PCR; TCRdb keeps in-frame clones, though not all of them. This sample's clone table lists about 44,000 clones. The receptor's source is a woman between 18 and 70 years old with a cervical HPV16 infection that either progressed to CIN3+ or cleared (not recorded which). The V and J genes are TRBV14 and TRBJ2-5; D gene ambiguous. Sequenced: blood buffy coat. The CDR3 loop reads CASSQVQSQTQYF. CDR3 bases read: TGTGCCAGCAGCCAAGTTCAAAGCCAGACC.